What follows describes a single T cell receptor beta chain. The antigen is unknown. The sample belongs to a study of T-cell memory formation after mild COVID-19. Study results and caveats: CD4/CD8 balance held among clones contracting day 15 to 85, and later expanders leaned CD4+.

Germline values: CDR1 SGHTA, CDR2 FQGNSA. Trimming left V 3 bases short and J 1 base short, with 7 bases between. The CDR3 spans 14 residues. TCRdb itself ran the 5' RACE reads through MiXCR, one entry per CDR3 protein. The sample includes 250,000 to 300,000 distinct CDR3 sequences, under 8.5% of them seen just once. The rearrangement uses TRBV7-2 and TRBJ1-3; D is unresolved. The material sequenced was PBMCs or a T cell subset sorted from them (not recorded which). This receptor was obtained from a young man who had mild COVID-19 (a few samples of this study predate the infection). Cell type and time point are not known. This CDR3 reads CASSFAKSGNTIYF. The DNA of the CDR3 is TGTGCCAGCAGCTTCGCGAAATCTGGAAACACCATATATTTT.